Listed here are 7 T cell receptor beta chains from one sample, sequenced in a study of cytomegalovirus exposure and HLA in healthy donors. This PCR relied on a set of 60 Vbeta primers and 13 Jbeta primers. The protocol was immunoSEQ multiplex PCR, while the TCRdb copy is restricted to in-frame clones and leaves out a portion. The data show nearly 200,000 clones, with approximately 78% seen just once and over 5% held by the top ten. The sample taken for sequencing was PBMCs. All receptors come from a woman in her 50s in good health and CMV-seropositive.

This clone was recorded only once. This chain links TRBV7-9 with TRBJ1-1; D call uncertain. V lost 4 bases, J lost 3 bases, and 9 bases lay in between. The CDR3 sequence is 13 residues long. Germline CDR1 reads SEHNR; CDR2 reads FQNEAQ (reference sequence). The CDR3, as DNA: TGTGCCAGCAGCTCTCACGAGGACACTGAAGCTTTCTTT. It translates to CASSSHEDTEAFF.

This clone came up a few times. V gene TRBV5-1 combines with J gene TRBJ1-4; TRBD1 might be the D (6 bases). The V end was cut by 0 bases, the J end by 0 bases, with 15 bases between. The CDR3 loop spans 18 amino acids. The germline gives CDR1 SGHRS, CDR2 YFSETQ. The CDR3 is CASSLEGGPNPTNEKLFF. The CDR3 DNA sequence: TGCGCCAGCAGCTTGGAGGGGGGGCCGAACCCAACTAATGAAAAACTGTTTTTT.

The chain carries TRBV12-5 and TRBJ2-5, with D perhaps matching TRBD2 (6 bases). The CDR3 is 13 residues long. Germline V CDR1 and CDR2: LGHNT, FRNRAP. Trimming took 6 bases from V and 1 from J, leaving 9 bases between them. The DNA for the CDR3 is TGTGCTAGTGGGCCGGGGGTCCAAGAGACCCAGTACTTC. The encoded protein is CASGPGVQETQYF.

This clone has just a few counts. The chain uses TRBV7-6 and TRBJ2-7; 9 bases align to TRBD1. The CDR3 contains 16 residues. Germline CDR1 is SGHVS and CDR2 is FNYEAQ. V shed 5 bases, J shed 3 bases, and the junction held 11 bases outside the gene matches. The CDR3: CASSPGQGKSGYEQYF. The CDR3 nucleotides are TGTGCCAGCAGCCCAGGACAGGGGAAGAGTGGCTACGAGCAGTACTTC.

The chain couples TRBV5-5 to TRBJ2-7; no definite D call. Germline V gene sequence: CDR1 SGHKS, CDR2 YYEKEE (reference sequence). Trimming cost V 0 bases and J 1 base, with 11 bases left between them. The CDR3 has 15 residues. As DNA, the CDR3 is TGTGCCAGCAGCTTGGCCCTCGGGTTTTCCTACGAGCAGTACTTC. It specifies CASSLALGFSYEQYF. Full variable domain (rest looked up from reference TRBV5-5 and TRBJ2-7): DAGVTQSPTHLIKTRGQQVTLRCSPISGHKSVSWYQQVLGQGPQFIFQYYEKEERGRGNFPDRFSARQFPNYSSELNVNALLLGDSALYLCASSLALGFSYEQYFGPGTRLTVT.

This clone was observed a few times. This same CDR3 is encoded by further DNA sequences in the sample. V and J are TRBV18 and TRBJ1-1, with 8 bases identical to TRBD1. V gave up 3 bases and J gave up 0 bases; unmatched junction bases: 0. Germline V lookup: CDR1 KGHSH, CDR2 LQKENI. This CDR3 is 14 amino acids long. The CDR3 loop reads CASSPTGVNTEAFF. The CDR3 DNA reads TGTGCCAGCTCACCGACAGGGGTGAACACTGAAGCTTTCTTT. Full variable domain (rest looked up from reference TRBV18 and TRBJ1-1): NAGVMQNPRHLVRRRGQEARLRCSPMKGHSHVYWYRQLPEEGLKFMVYLQKENIIDESGMPKERFSAEFPKEGPSILRIQQVVRGDSAAYFCASSPTGVNTEAFFGQGTRLTVV.

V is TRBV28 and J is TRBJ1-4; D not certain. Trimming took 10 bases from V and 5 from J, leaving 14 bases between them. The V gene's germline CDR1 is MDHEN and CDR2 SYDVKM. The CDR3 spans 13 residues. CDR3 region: CANPLTGNEKLFF. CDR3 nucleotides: TGTGCCAACCCCCTTACCGGGAATGAAAAACTGTTTTTT. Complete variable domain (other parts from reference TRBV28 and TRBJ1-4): DVKVTQSSRYLVKRTGEKVFLECVQDMDHENMFWYRQDPGLGLRLIYFSYDVKMKEKGDIPEGYSVSREKKERFSLILESASTNQTSMYLCANPLTGNEKLFFGSGTQLSVL.